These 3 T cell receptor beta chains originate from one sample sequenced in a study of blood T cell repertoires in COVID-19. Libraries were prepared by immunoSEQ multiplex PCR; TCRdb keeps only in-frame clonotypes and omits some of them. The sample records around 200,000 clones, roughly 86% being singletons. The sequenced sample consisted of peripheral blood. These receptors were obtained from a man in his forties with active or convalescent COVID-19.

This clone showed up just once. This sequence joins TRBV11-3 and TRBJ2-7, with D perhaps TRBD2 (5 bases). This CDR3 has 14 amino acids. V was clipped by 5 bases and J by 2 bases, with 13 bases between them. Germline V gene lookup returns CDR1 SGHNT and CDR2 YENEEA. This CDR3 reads CASSSQAVPYEQYF. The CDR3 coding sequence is TGTGCCAGCAGCAGCCAAGCGGTCCCCTACGAGCAGTACTTC.

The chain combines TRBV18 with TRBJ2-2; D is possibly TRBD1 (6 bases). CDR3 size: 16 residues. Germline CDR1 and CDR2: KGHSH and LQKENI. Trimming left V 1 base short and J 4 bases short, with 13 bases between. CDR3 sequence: CASSPLGGDFTGELFF. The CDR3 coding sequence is TGTGCCAGCTCACCACTTGGGGGCGATTTCACCGGGGAGCTGTTTTTT.

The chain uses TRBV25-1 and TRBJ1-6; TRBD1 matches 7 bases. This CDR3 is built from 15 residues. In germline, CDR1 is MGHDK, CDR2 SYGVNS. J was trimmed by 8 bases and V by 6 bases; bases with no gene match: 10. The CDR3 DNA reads TGTGCCAGCAGCACATCCGGGACAGTTGATTCACCCCTCCACTTT. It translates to CASSTSGTVDSPLHF.